Presented here are 25 T cell receptor beta chains from one specimen sequenced in a study of shared clonotypes between healthy human individuals. Assay: immunoSEQ multiplex PCR; the TCRdb copy retains only in-frame clones and omits some. The sample lists about 2.4 million clones, approximately 90% occurring once. What was sequenced was naive CD4+ T cells sorted from blood. Described subset: CD45RA+ positively selected. Receptor source: a man younger than 35 in good health.

This chain's CDR3 is CASSEAPVSNQPQHF. In DNA form, the CDR3 reads TGTGCCAGCAGTGAAGCGCCGGTGAGCAATCAGCCCCAGCATTTT. The chain has TRBV2 and TRBJ1-5; D is unresolved. V lost 0 bases, J lost 1 base, and 7 bases lay in between. The CDR3 extends over 15 amino acids. CDR1 SNHLY and CDR2 FYNNEI come from the germline V gene.

The chain joins TRBV5-4 to TRBJ1-2; D remains unclear. V was clipped by 0 bases and J by 1 base, with 10 bases between them. CDR1 SGHNT and CDR2 YYREEE come from the germline V gene (reference sequence). The CDR3 totals 15 residues. In DNA form, the CDR3 reads TGTGCCAGCAGCTTGGATCTTCGGTATAACTATGGCTACACCTTC. Translated: CASSLDLRYNYGYTF.

V gene TRBV6-6 combines with J gene TRBJ2-3; 9 bases map to TRBD1. This CDR3 region has 15 residues. V was pared by 3 bases and J by 1 base, with 2 bases of the junction left unmatched. Germline CDR1 is MNHNY and CDR2 is SVGAGI (reference sequence). The CDR3 loop reads CASSYRDRGTDTQYF. CDR3 bases: TGTGCCAGCAGTTATAGGGACAGGGGCACAGATACGCAGTATTTT.

Comments on this clone: The sample has other DNA sequences that encode this CDR3 too. The chain links TRBV6-5 to TRBJ1-3; D remains unclear. There are 14 residues in the CDR3. Looked up from germline, CDR1 is MNHEY and CDR2 is SVGAGI. V lost 6 bases to trimming and J lost 0 bases, with 9 bases between them. The CDR3 here is CASRPTGSGNTIYF. The DNA of the CDR3 is TGTGCCAGCAGGCCGACGGGCTCTGGAAACACCATATATTTT.

The gene calls are TRBV5-1 and TRBJ1-2; D might be TRBD1 (5 bases). The V end was cut by 3 bases, the J end by 2 bases, with 8 bases between. Germline-derived CDR1 and CDR2 are SGHRS and YFSETQ. There are 13 residues in the CDR3. CDR3 in DNA: TGCGCCAGCAGCTCACAGGTGAACTATGGCTACACCTTC. Amino acid sequence: CASSSQVNYGYTF.

This clone occurred once. The rearrangement uses TRBV9 and TRBJ2-1, with 7 nucleotides matching TRBD2. The CDR3 spans 16 residues. CDR1 and CDR2 from the germline V gene are SGDLS and YYNGEE. The V and J ends lost 1 base and 7 bases, in that order; junction bases with no gene match: 11. CDR3 loop: CASSVLAEVDWNEQFF. CDR3 in DNA: TGTGCCAGCAGCGTACTAGCGGAGGTTGATTGGAATGAGCAGTTCTTC.

The chain couples TRBV7-2 to TRBJ2-7; no definite D call. The V and J ends lost 3 bases and 5 bases respectively, with 8 bases between them. Germline V lookup: CDR1 SGHTA, CDR2 FQGNSA. The CDR3 consists of 12 residues. This CDR3 is CASSFSQNEQYF. DNA for the CDR3: TGTGCCAGCAGCTTTTCGCAGAACGAGCAGTACTTC. The entire variable domain, with the rest obtained from reference TRBV7-2 and TRBJ2-7, is as follows: GAGVSQSPSNKVTEKGKDVELRCDPISGHTALYWYRQSLGQGLEFLIYFQGNSAPDKSGLPSDRFSAERTGGSVSTLTIQRTQQEDSAVYLCASSFSQNEQYFGPGTRLTVT.

This chain links TRBV7-8 with TRBJ2-7; 8 bases agree with TRBD1. Germline CDR1 reads SGHVS; CDR2 reads FQNEAQ. V lost 1 base, J lost 5 bases, and 7 bases stayed unmatched. This CDR3 comprises 15 residues. DNA of the CDR3: TGTGCCAGCAGCTTAGGACAGGGGCCTTTCAACGAGCAGTACTTC. Protein: CASSLGQGPFNEQYF.

The rearrangement links TRBV14 to TRBJ2-1, with TRBD1 matching over 7 bases. Germline CDR1 and CDR2: SGHDN and FVKESK. Trimming cost V 4 bases and J 7 bases; bases outside gene matches: 4. This CDR3 has 13 residues. CDR3 amino acids: CASSPTQGNEQFF. CDR3 bases: TGTGCCAGCAGCCCAACACAGGGGAATGAGCAGTTCTTC.

This clone was observed once. The chain has TRBV5-8 and TRBJ2-3; possibly TRBD1 for D (5 bases). V lost 0 bases and J 4 bases, leaving 12 bases between the germline ends. The germline V gene encodes CDR1 SGHTS and CDR2 YDEGEE. The CDR3 is made up of 15 amino acids. This chain's CDR3 is CASSLGRVGADTQYF. The CDR3, as DNA: TGTGCCAGCAGCTTGGGCAGGGTTGGTGCAGATACGCAGTATTTT.

The genes are TRBV10-1 and TRBJ2-5; TRBD2 matches at 10 bases. Looked up from germline, CDR1 is WNHNN and CDR2 is SYGVQD (reference sequence). The CDR3 has 15 residues. J was trimmed by 6 bases and V by 5 bases; bases with no gene match: 9. CDR3 in amino acids: CASSLGLAGVQTQYF. The CDR3 DNA reads as TGCGCCAGCAGTTTGGGTCTAGCGGGGGTTCAGACCCAGTACTTC.

The rearrangement uses TRBV7-9 and TRBJ2-1; 9 bases are shared with TRBD2. The CDR3 has 16 residues. CDR1 and CDR2 (germline): SEHNR, FQNEAQ (reference sequence). V lost 5 bases to trimming and J lost 5 bases; unmatched junction nucleotides: 10. CDR3 region: CASSPLAGHRDNEQFF. In nucleotides, the CDR3 is TGTGCCAGCAGCCCCCTAGCGGGACATAGAGACAATGAGCAGTTCTTC.

The chain recombines TRBV5-4 with TRBJ2-5, with TRBD1 matching 11 bases. After removal of 4 bases from V and 5 bases from J, the junction contained 13 bases not matched to a gene. In germline, CDR1 is SGHNT, CDR2 YYREEE (reference sequence). The CDR3 has 17 amino acids. CDR3 amino acids: CASSTPSGQGALETQYF. CDR3 DNA sequence: TGTGCCAGCAGCACCCCTAGTGGACAGGGGGCTTTGGAGACCCAGTACTTC.

CDR3 sequence reads: CASSLFDSTDTQYF. The DNA of the CDR3 is TGCGCCAGCAGCTTGTTTGACAGCACAGATACGCAGTATTTT. The chain is built from TRBV5-1 and TRBJ2-3, with D unresolved. The CDR3 spans 14 residues. V lost 1 base, J lost 0 bases, and 6 bases lay in between. Per germline, CDR1 SGHRS and CDR2 YFSETQ.

This clone was counted a single time. This chain links TRBV10-2 with TRBJ1-2; D not resolved. CDR1 and CDR2 from the germline V gene are WSHSY and SAAADI. The CDR3 is 12 residues long. In DNA, the CDR3 is TGCGGTTCGAAAGGGAGCACCTATGGCTACACCTTC. This translates into CGSKGSTYGYTF.

The chain employs TRBV7-2 and TRBJ2-7; TRBD1 matches at 11 bases. With 1 base clipped from V and 3 bases from J, the junction kept 5 bases outside the gene matches. Germline V lookup: CDR1 SGHTA, CDR2 FQGNSA. The length of the CDR3 is 16 residues. CDR3 loop: CASSLGPGQGVYEQYF. The DNA of the CDR3 is TGTGCCAGCAGCTTAGGGCCGGGACAGGGGGTCTACGAGCAGTACTTC.

This rearrangement joins TRBV10-3 to TRBJ1-4; TRBD1 is a possible D gene (5 bases). Per germline, CDR1 ENHRY and CDR2 SYGVKD. With 10 bases removed from V and 8 bases from J, the gap between germline ends came to 17 bases. This CDR3 spans 13 amino acids. CDR3 bases: TGTGCCACCCAGGGTGGGCGGAGGGAAAAACTGTTTTTT. It codes for CATQGGRREKLFF.

V usage is TRBV5-4 and J usage is TRBJ1-1; no firm D call. Trimming cost V 0 bases and J 6 bases, with 15 bases left between them. CDR3 size: 15 residues. CDR1 is SGHNT and CDR2 is YYREEE in the germline V gene (reference sequence). CDR3 region: CASSLAGVGRPEAFF. The CDR3 DNA follows: TGTGCCAGCAGCTTGGCCGGGGTTGGGAGGCCTGAAGCTTTCTTT.

The DNA of the CDR3 is TGTGCCAGCAGTGACCGGGCCCATATTAATTCACCCCTCCACTTT. This sequence encodes CASSDRAHINSPLHF. The chain combines TRBV6-1 with TRBJ1-6; unclear D gene. The ends were cut back, 3 bases at V and 6 bases at J, with 12 bases in the middle. The CDR3 sequence is 15 residues long. Germline assignment: CDR1 MNHNS and CDR2 SASEGT.

This clone was detected once. The junction differs from germline at one of its ends, possibly a read error. V and J are TRBV11-2 and TRBJ2-5; 8 bases align to TRBD2. Germline values: CDR1 SGHAT, CDR2 FQNNGV. The CDR3 consists of 12 residues. The DNA for the CDR3 is TGTGCCAGCAGCCTAGCCACCGAGCGGGGGAACTTC. Translated: CASSLATERGNF.

CDR3 amino acids: CASSHRVGNSPLHF. The CDR3 DNA sequence: TGTGCCAGCAGTCACAGGGTCGGTAATTCACCCCTCCACTTT. The chain joins TRBV6-6 to TRBJ1-6; D possibly corresponds to TRBD1 (6 bases). The CDR3 length is 14 residues. Trimming took off 5 bases at V and 6 bases at J, with 11 bases between the two ends. CDR1 MNHNY and CDR2 SVGAGI come from the germline V gene (reference sequence).

This sequence joins TRBV15 and TRBJ2-1; D is perhaps TRBD2 (5 bases). CDR1 and CDR2 from the germline V gene are LNHNV and YYDKDF (reference sequence). CDR3 length: 13 residues. Trimming cost V 1 base and J 4 bases, with 5 bases left between them. This CDR3 is CATSRGGYNEQFF. Here the CDR3 DNA reads TGTGCCACCAGCAGAGGCGGGTACAATGAGCAGTTCTTC.

J is TRBJ2-5 and V is TRBV10-2; D remains unclear. V was cut by 4 bases and J by 5 bases, with 17 bases left in between. Looked up from germline, CDR1 is WSHSY and CDR2 is SAAADI. The CDR3 loop spans 15 amino acids. In nucleotides, the CDR3 is TGCGCCAGCAGTGGGTCTAGGGCCCTTCGGGAGACCCAGTACTTC. The encoded protein is CASSGSRALRETQYF.

This CDR3 reads CASSQALAGGARETQYF. CDR3 sequence (DNA): TGCGCCAGCAGCCAAGCACTAGCGGGGGGGGCGAGGGAGACCCAGTACTTC. This chain links TRBV4-1 with TRBJ2-5, with 13 bases matching TRBD2. The CDR3 covers 17 residues. The ends lost 1 base at V and 5 bases at J; junction bases unmatched: 7. The germline gives CDR1 MGHRA, CDR2 YSYEKL.

The CDR3 DNA reads TGTGCCAGCAGCGTAGCGGTAGGGAAGGGCTATGGCTACACCTTC. Translating gives CASSVAVGKGYGYTF. The J gene is TRBJ1-2, the V gene TRBV9; D gene ambiguous. CDR1 and CDR2 (germline): SGDLS, YYNGEE. The CDR3 runs 15 residues. V shed 0 bases and J shed 4 bases, with 13 bases lying between them.